These 2 T cell receptor beta chains were sequenced from one sample in a study of T cells in Graves' hyperthyroidism and ophthalmopathy. TCR beta CDR3 sequences were amplified from RNA transcripts. The HTBI primer set drove a first-round RT-PCR of the TCR CDR3. TCRdb recomputed calls from the multiplex PCR reads with MiXCR, one row per CDR3 protein. The sample yields fewer than 250,000 distinct CDR3 sequences, roughly a sixth seen once. The sequencing input was blood. These receptors came from a man in his fifties with Graves' hyperthyroidism.

This clonotype appeared a few times. V and J are TRBV6-1 and TRBJ2-5; D is ambiguous. Germline V gene data show CDR1 as MNHNS and CDR2 as SASEGT. The V end was cut by 4 bases, the J end by 6 bases, with 18 bases between. This CDR3 is 15 amino acids long. CDR3 protein: CASSGGPSSGKTQYF. In nucleotides, the CDR3 is TGTGCCAGCAGTGGTGGGCCTTCGTCTGGAAAGACCCAGTACTTC.

This clonotype was seen only a few times. This chain links TRBV7-9 with TRBJ2-4, with D perhaps matching TRBD1 (6 bases). The CDR3 spans 15 residues. Looked up from germline, CDR1 is SEHNR and CDR2 is FQNEAQ (reference sequence). The germline V and J ends were trimmed by 6 bases and 0 bases, with 12 bases remaining between them. This CDR3 reads CASSPGQIAKNIQYF. DNA of the CDR3: TGTGCCAGCAGTCCGGGACAAATAGCCAAAAACATTCAGTACTTC. Looking up the rest from reference TRBV7-9 and TRBJ2-4 gives the full variable domain: DTGVSQNPRHKITKRGQNVTFRCDPISEHNRLYWYRQTLGQGPEFLTYFQNEAQLEKSRLLSDRFSAERPKGSFSTLEIQRTEQGDSAMYLCASSPGQIAKNIQYFGAGTRLSVL.